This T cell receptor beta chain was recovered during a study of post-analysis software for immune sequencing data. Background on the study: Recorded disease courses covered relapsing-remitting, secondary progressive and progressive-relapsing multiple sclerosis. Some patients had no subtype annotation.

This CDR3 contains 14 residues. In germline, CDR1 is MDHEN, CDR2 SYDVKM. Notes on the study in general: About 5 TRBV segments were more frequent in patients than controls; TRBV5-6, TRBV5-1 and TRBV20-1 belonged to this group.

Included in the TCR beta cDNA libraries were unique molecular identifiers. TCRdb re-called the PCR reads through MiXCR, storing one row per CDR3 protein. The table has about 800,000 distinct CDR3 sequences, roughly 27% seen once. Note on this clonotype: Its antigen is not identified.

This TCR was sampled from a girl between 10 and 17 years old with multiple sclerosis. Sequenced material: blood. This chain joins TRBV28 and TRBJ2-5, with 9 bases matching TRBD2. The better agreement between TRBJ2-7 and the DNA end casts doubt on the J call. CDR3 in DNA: TGTGCCAGCAGTTTCCCCGCTAGCGGGAACGAGCAGTACTTC. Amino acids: CASSFPASGNEQYF.